One and the same sample provided the 32 T cell receptor beta chains below, sequenced in a study of blood T cell repertoires in COVID-19. Produced via immunoSEQ multiplex PCR; TCRdb's table is partial and in-frame only. This sample has roughly 200,000 clones, with 84% found just once. Sequenced sample: peripheral blood. These TCRs come from a human donor in a cohort sampled during active COVID-19.

This clone showed up just once. CDR3 DNA sequence: TGCAGCGTTTACGTGGAGACGGCCTACGAGCAGTACTTC. This encodes CSVYVETAYEQYF. The gene calls are TRBV29-1 and TRBJ2-7; unclear D gene. CDR1 and CDR2 from the germline V gene are SQVTM and ANQGSEA. Trimming cost V 5 bases and J 2 bases, with 13 bases left between them. The CDR3 sequence is 13 residues long.

CDR3 DNA: TGTGCCAGCAGTTTATACAGTACTAGCACAGATACGCAGTATTTT. It codes for CASSLYSTSTDTQYF. The V and J genes are TRBV27 and TRBJ2-3, with D uncertain. V lost 1 base to trimming and J lost 0 bases, with 8 bases between them. CDR1 and CDR2 from the germline V gene are MNHEY and SMNVEV (reference sequence). CDR3 length: 15 residues.

This clone has ten or more counts. The J gene is TRBJ2-7, the V gene TRBV7-9; D perhaps matches TRBD2 (6 bases). Between the trimmed V and J ends, which lost 3 bases and 3 bases, there was a span of 18 bases. The germline gives CDR1 SEHNR, CDR2 FQNEAQ (reference sequence). The CDR3 totals 16 residues. The CDR3 reads CASSLGSGGMRYEQYF. CDR3 coding DNA: TGTGCCAGCAGCTTGGGGAGTGGCGGGATGCGCTACGAGCAGTACTTC.

A few counts support this clone. This rearrangement joins TRBV30 to TRBJ1-5; maybe TRBD1 (5 bases). V lost 5 bases and J 7 bases, leaving 12 bases between the germline ends. The germline V gene encodes CDR1 GTSNPN and CDR2 SVGIG (reference sequence). The CDR3 sequence is 12 residues long. The CDR3 here is CAWGTQGQPQHF. CDR3 sequence (DNA): TGTGCCTGGGGGACGCAGGGACAGCCCCAGCATTTT. Full variable domain (outside the CDR3, taken from reference TRBV30 and TRBJ1-5): SQTIHQWPATLVQPVGSPLSLECTVEGTSNPNLYWYRQAAGRGLQLLFYSVGIGQISSEVPQNLSASRPQDRQFILSSKKLLLSDSGFYLCAWGTQGQPQHFGDGTRLSIL.

This clone occurred a few times. The chain combines TRBV5-1 with TRBJ2-7, with 7 positions matching TRBD1. Germline trimming cut 4 bases from V and 7 bases from J; bases unmatched to any gene: 8. The germline V gene has CDR1 SGHRS and CDR2 YFSETQ. The CDR3 contains 13 residues. CDR3: CASSEQGIREQYF. The CDR3 region has the DNA TGCGCCAGCAGCGAACAGGGGATTCGGGAGCAGTACTTC. Variable domain in full (rest from reference TRBV5-1 and TRBJ2-7): KAGVTQTPRYLIKTRGQQVTLSCSPISGHRSVSWYQQTPGQGLQFLFEYFSETQRNKGNFPGRFSGRQFSNSRSEMNVSTLELGDSALYLCASSEQGIREQYFGPGTRLTVT.

This clone was recorded once. This rearrangement joins TRBV4-1 to TRBJ1-4; D is ambiguous. Trimming cost V 1 base and J 7 bases, with 10 bases left between them. CDR1 and CDR2 from the germline V gene are MGHRA and YSYEKL. The CDR3 covers 14 residues. CDR3 nucleotide sequence: TGCGCCAGCAGCCAAGCGCGGGGTGGTGAAAAACTGTTTTTT. Translated: CASSQARGGEKLFF.

The genes are TRBV29-1 and TRBJ2-3, with D unclear. This CDR3 has 14 residues. The germline gives CDR1 SQVTM, CDR2 ANQGSEA. The CDR3 sequence is CSAEPRLATDTQYF. The CDR3 region has the DNA TGCAGTGCTGAACCCCGACTTGCTACAGATACGCAGTATTTT.

Here the CDR3 reads CASSESRGGGYTF. In nucleotides, the CDR3 is TGTGCCAGCAGTGAATCCAGAGGGGGTGGCTACACCTTC. This chain connects TRBV25-1 to TRBJ1-2; possible D gene TRBD1, 6 bases. This CDR3 region has 13 residues. V was clipped by 1 base and J by 7 bases, with 10 bases between them. Per germline, CDR1 MGHDK and CDR2 SYGVNS.

The chain uses TRBV5-5 and TRBJ2-5; no clear D gene. The ends were cut back, 0 bases at V and 5 bases at J, with 8 bases in the middle. Germline CDR1 is SGHKS and CDR2 is YYEKEE (reference sequence). The CDR3 spans 13 residues. CDR3 sequence (DNA): TGTGCCAGCAGCTTGGATCCGTTGGAGACCCAGTACTTC. Protein sequence: CASSLDPLETQYF.

This clone was recorded only once. The chain employs TRBV27 and TRBJ1-5, with D perhaps matching TRBD1 (5 bases). From germline, CDR1 is MNHEY and CDR2 SMNVEV (reference sequence). Trimming removed 5 bases from V and 0 bases from J, with 29 bases in between. The CDR3 length is 21 residues. CDR3 residues: CASSPMPVRVISGDSNQPQHF. The CDR3 DNA follows: TGTGCCAGCAGTCCGATGCCGGTCAGGGTGATTAGCGGGGATAGCAATCAGCCCCAGCATTTT.

The chain uses TRBV28 and TRBJ1-2; TRBD1 aligns across 7 bases. With 3 bases clipped from V and 12 bases from J, the junction kept 10 bases outside the gene matches. The CDR3 consists of 13 residues. Germline-derived CDR1 and CDR2 are MDHEN and SYDVKM. The CDR3 reads CASSFEMAGTDTF. DNA for the CDR3: TGTGCCAGCAGTTTTGAGATGGCCGGGACAGACACCTTC.

The V call is TRBV3-1 (or the pseudogene TRBV3-2), the J call TRBJ2-1, with TRBD1 identical over 7 bases. The CDR3 covers 16 residues. Germline V lookup: CDR1 LGHDT, CDR2 YNNKEL (reference sequence). Trimming cost V 1 base and J 2 bases; bases outside gene matches: 5. The CDR3 protein is CASSQGWDSAYNEQFF. The CDR3 DNA reads TGTGCCAGCAGCCAAGGATGGGACAGTGCCTACAATGAGCAGTTCTTC.

The chain links TRBV29-1 to TRBJ1-2; the match to TRBD1 covers 8 bases. CDR1 and CDR2 (germline): SQVTM, ANQGSEA. V was clipped by 3 bases and J by 4 bases; unmatched bases: 10. This CDR3 is 15 amino acids long. DNA for the CDR3: TGCAGCGTTGACGATGGAGACAGGGGAAGCTATGGCTACACCTTC. Translated, it gives CSVDDGDRGSYGYTF.

The chain recombines TRBV19 with TRBJ2-3, with TRBD2 matching over 9 bases. V lost 3 bases and J lost 7; bases outside the gene matches: 8. Germline CDR1 reads LNHDA; CDR2 reads SQIVND (reference sequence). This CDR3 spans 15 amino acids. CDR3 DNA: TGTGCCAGTAGTATCATGTCTAGCGGGACGCATACGCAGTATTTT. Protein sequence: CASSIMSSGTHTQYF.

The V call is TRBV15, the J call TRBJ2-7; 7 bases match TRBD2. CDR1 LNHNV and CDR2 YYDKDF come from the germline V gene (reference sequence). The CDR3 covers 14 residues. V dropped 3 bases and J dropped 4; count of bases not matched to a gene: 6. CDR3 sequence: CATSSPGTTYEQYF. Written as DNA, the CDR3 is TGTGCCACCAGCAGCCCCGGGACTACATACGAGCAGTACTTC.

V and J are TRBV12-3 or TRBV12-4 and TRBJ1-5; no clear D gene. This CDR3 has 12 residues. The V and J ends lost 6 bases and 7 bases respectively, with 10 bases between them. In DNA form, the CDR3 reads TGTGCCAGCAGCCAAAACCGGCAGCCCCAGCATTTT. Translation: CASSQNRQPQHF.

The CDR3 DNA reads as TGTGCCAGCTCACGGGACTTCGCGAACACCGGGGAGCTGTTTTTT. This codes for CASSRDFANTGELFF. This sequence joins TRBV18 and TRBJ2-2; D may be TRBD2 (6 bases). Germline V gene data show CDR1 as KGHSH and CDR2 as LQKENI. This CDR3 contains 15 residues. V was clipped by 4 bases and J by 0 bases, with 9 bases between them.

The V call is TRBV10-2, the J call TRBJ2-1; 10 nucleotides line up with TRBD2. Trimming took 6 bases from V and 7 from J; bases not matched to a gene: 9. Germline CDR1 and CDR2: WSHSY and SAAADI. This CDR3 spans 15 amino acids. The CDR3 DNA is TGCGCCAGCAGAGCGAGCGGGAGGGCCACGAATGAGCAGTTCTTC. Its protein is CASRASGRATNEQFF.

Concerning this clone itself: Other DNA sequences in the sample encode the same CDR3. This chain joins TRBV5-1 and TRBJ2-3; 7 positions agree with TRBD2. Germline CDR1 reads SGHRS; CDR2 reads YFSETQ. V trimming: 0 bases; J trimming: 2 bases; junction bases outside the gene matches: 3. This CDR3 is built from 15 residues. Here the CDR3 reads CASSLAGGSTDTQYF. CDR3 nucleotide sequence: TGCGCCAGCAGCTTGGCGGGAGGATCCACAGATACGCAGTATTTT.

The CDR3 DNA reads as TGTGCCAGCTCATCCTCCAGGGTGACAGATACGCAGTATTTT. Protein sequence: CASSSSRVTDTQYF. This chain uses TRBV18 with TRBJ2-3; D might be TRBD1 (5 bases). The CDR3 is 14 residues long. Trimming removed 5 bases from V and 3 bases from J, with 12 bases in between. CDR1 and CDR2 (germline): KGHSH, LQKENI.

This clone was recorded at least ten times. This chain joins TRBV3-1 (or the pseudogene TRBV3-2) and TRBJ1-6, with TRBD1 identical over 8 bases. J lost 9 bases, V lost 1 base, and 5 bases had no gene match. The CDR3 contains 15 residues. Germline V gene data show CDR1 as LGHDT and CDR2 as YNNKEL (reference sequence). The CDR3 loop reads CASSQGDRLSSPLHF. CDR3 DNA: TGTGCCAGCAGCCAAGGGGACAGGCTAAGTTCACCCCTCCACTTT.

The chain carries TRBV27 and TRBJ2-7; TRBD2 agrees at 11 bases. The CDR3 consists of 17 residues. Germline V lookup: CDR1 MNHEY, CDR2 SMNVEV (reference sequence). V lost 4 bases, J lost 0 bases, and 8 bases stayed unmatched. The CDR3 nucleotides read TGTGCCAGCAGTTCCTCTCCGACTAGCGGGAACTCCTACGAGCAGTACTTC. It is translated as CASSSSPTSGNSYEQYF.

The chain uses TRBV30 and TRBJ2-1, with D perhaps matching TRBD2 (7 bases). Trimming removed 4 bases from V and 9 bases from J, with 25 bases in between. CDR1 is GTSNPN and CDR2 is SVGIG in the germline V gene (reference sequence). The CDR3 loop spans 16 amino acids. CDR3 sequence reads: CAWTPAGMRGHVEQFF. Written as DNA, the CDR3 is TGTGCCTGGACTCCAGCGGGGATGCGGGGACACGTTGAGCAGTTCTTC.

This clone has a handful of counts. This rearrangement joins TRBV29-1 to TRBJ2-3; D might be TRBD1 (6 bases). The V end lost 6 bases, the J end lost 2 bases, and 15 bases lay between the germline ends. In germline, CDR1 is SQVTM, CDR2 ANQGSEA. The length of the CDR3 is 14 residues. The CDR3 is CSVVLGHVTDTQYF. The CDR3 region has the DNA TGCAGCGTCGTCTTGGGACATGTCACAGATACGCAGTATTTT.

The DNA of the CDR3 is TGTGCCAGCAGTTTTCTAGCGGGAGACTACAATGAGCAGTTCTTC. This sequence encodes CASSFLAGDYNEQFF. The chain has TRBV27 and TRBJ2-1; TRBD2 matches 10 bases. The length of the CDR3 is 15 residues. V was clipped by 3 bases and J by 3 bases; unmatched bases: 2. CDR1 and CDR2 from the germline V gene are MNHEY and SMNVEV (reference sequence).

The chain is built from TRBV5-4 and TRBJ1-2, with D uncertain. The CDR3 length is 17 residues. CDR1 SGHNT and CDR2 YYREEE come from the germline V gene (reference sequence). V lost 3 bases, J lost 10 bases, and 28 bases lay in between. CDR3 protein: CASSSFPQDLPGYDYTF. CDR3 coding DNA: TGTGCCAGCAGCTCCTTCCCTCAGGACTTACCTGGATACGACTACACCTTC. Supplemented by reference TRBV5-4 and TRBJ1-2, the full variable domain reads ETGVTQSPTHLIKTRGQQVTLRCSSQSGHNTVSWYQQALGQGPQFIFQYYREEENGRGNFPPRFSGLQFPNYSSELNVNALELDDSALYLCASSSFPQDLPGYDYTFGSGTRLTVV.

The chain uses TRBV9 and TRBJ1-2, with TRBD1 identical over 8 bases. V shed 5 bases and J 8 bases; nucleotides not matched to a gene: 11. The germline gives CDR1 SGDLS, CDR2 YYNGEE. This CDR3 spans 14 amino acids. CDR3 sequence: CASSSGGAEQGYTF. CDR3 DNA sequence: TGTGCCAGCAGTTCAGGGGGCGCAGAGCAGGGCTACACCTTC. The full variable domain, with the rest looked up from reference TRBV9 and TRBJ1-2, is DSGVTQTPKHLITATGQRVTLRCSPRSGDLSVYWYQQSLDQGLQFLIQYYNGEERAKGNILERFSAQQFPDLHSELNLSSLELGDSALYFCASSSGGAEQGYTFGSGTRLTVV.

V usage is TRBV7-2 and J usage is TRBJ2-7, with D possibly being TRBD2 (6 bases). The CDR3 totals 14 residues. Germline CDR1 SGHTA, CDR2 FQGNSA. V gave up 5 bases and J gave up 5 bases, with 16 bases separating them. CDR3 DNA sequence: TGTGCCAGCAGCGCGGGACTCAAGACCCACGAGCAGTACTTC. Protein product: CASSAGLKTHEQYF.

The chain couples TRBV3-1 (or the pseudogene TRBV3-2) to TRBJ1-4; TRBD1 matches at 8 bases. Per the germline V gene, CDR1 is LGHDT and CDR2 is YNNKEL (reference sequence). With 2 bases clipped from V and 8 bases from J, the junction kept 7 bases outside the gene matches. This CDR3 is built from 15 residues. For the CDR3, the DNA is TGTGCCAGCAGCCAACTCCAGGGGGCTCGAGAAAAACTGTTTTTT. It translates to CASSQLQGAREKLFF.

The rearrangement joins TRBV29-1 to TRBJ2-3; D is perhaps TRBD1 (5 bases). The germline V gene has CDR1 SQVTM and CDR2 ANQGSEA. The CDR3 is 12 amino acids. V was clipped by 4 bases and J by 5 bases, with 10 bases between them. The CDR3 sequence is CSVAGLGDTQYF. In DNA form, the CDR3 reads TGCAGCGTTGCAGGGCTGGGAGATACGCAGTATTTT.

V is TRBV18 and J is TRBJ1-1; no clear D gene. Germline CDR1 is KGHSH and CDR2 is LQKENI. V lost 0 bases and J 1 base, leaving 12 bases between the germline ends. The CDR3 runs to 16 residues. The CDR3 region has the DNA TGTGCCAGCTCACCACCAAATAATGGAGCGAACACTGAAGCTTTCTTT. Its protein product is CASSPPNNGANTEAFF.

The rearrangement uses TRBV19 and TRBJ2-7; TRBD2 matches at 9 bases. Germline V gives CDR1 LNHDA, CDR2 SQIVND (reference sequence). V dropped 5 bases and J dropped 0; count of bases not matched to a gene: 8. The CDR3 contains 16 residues. Here the CDR3 DNA reads TGTGCCAGTAGTGCTTACGGGACTAGCACCTCCTACGAGCAGTACTTC. Protein product: CASSAYGTSTSYEQYF.